These T cell receptor beta chains were read from a single sample in a study of shared clonotypes between healthy human individuals. Repertoires were generated with immunoSEQ multiplex PCR, while TCRdb's copy carries only in-frame clones and drops some. The sample shows about 2 million clones, about 95% of them seen only once. The sequenced material came from naive CD8+ T cells sorted from blood. The origin of the receptors is a man younger than 30 in good health. Each CDR3 is given with its conserved first and last residue. Each record gives: J gene, D gene, V gene, clone size, CDR3 DNA, CDR3 protein. The D gene is left open where the match is weak. For some rows the clone size is stated as once, few or many, or as a class when expanded; others skip it.

TRBJ1-2 NA TRBV25-1 NA TGTGCCAGCAGTGACCATCCGGCACAGGGTGAGGGCTACACCTTC CASSDHPAQGEGYTF
TRBJ1-4 NA TRBV13 NA TGTGCCAGCAGCCAAGGACGGTTAGAAAAACTGTTTTTT CASSQGRLEKLFF
TRBJ2-1 NA TRBV7-9 NA TGTGCCAGCAGCCTCCTTATCAATGAGCAGTTCTTC CASSLLINEQFF
TRBJ1-2 NA TRBV7-9 few TGTGCCAGCAGCTTAGGCGGAGTGTATGGCTACACCTTC CASSLGGVYGYTF
TRBJ2-3 NA TRBV13 NA TGTGCCAGCAGCTTAGGCTCTTGGGGCACAGATACGCAGTATTTT CASSLGSWGTDTQYF
TRBJ1-6 TRBD1 TRBV10-2 NA TGCGCCAGCAGTGAAAGCAGGGGGCTGGGTTCACCCCTCCACTTT CASSESRGLGSPLHF
TRBJ2-3 NA TRBV4-3 NA TGCGCCAGCAGCCAATTTCAGGTCGGGGAGACAGATACGCAGTATTTT CASSQFQVGETDTQYF
TRBJ2-6 NA TRBV11-2 NA TGTGCCAGCAGCTTAGATAGGGGGGTTTGGGCTGGGGCCAACGTCCTGACTTTC CASSLDRGVWAGANVLTF
TRBJ2-7 TRBD1 TRBV7-9 once TGTGCCAGCAGCGACAGGGCTGACGAGCAGTACTTC CASSDRADEQYF
TRBJ2-5 NA TRBV18 once TGTGCCAGCTCACCTGACAGGTACCAAGAGACCCAGTACTTC CASSPDRYQETQYF
TRBJ1-4 NA TRBV4-1 NA TGCGCCAGCAGCCAAATGATTAATGAAAAACTGTTTTTT CASSQMINEKLFF
TRBJ1-2 NA TRBV4-1 NA TGCGCCAGCAGCCAAGAGAAGAGACGGGACGGGGGCTACACCTTC CASSQEKRRDGGYTF